This T cell receptor beta chain derives from a study of cytomegalovirus exposure and HLA in healthy donors. This clone was seen only once. V was clipped by 7 bases and J by 0 bases, with 13 bases between them. Per germline, CDR1 SNHLY and CDR2 FYNNEI. This CDR3 spans 15 amino acids. Profiling relied on immunoSEQ multiplex PCR, and the TCRdb table lists in-frame clones only, not all of them. The repertoire holds more than 95,000 clones, around nine tenths seen once, with more than 1.5% in the top ten. The rearrangement links TRBV2 to TRBJ1-5; D is unclear. The sample taken for sequencing was PBMCs. The clonotype was recovered from a woman aged 18 to 35 in good health and CMV-seronegative. The CDR3 DNA follows: TGTGCCAGCATCCGCAGGCCTTATAGCAATCAGCCCCAGCATTTT. It yields the protein CASIRRPYSNQPQHF.